The rows below give T cell receptor beta chains drawn from one sample of a study of T cell changes during pregnancy in multiple sclerosis. The table came from immunoSEQ multiplex PCR; TCRdb's copy has only in-frame clones and leaves some out. The table has approximately 36,000 clones, around 93% seen once. The source was CD4+ T cells from peripheral blood mononuclear cells, collected in the first trimester of pregnancy. All receptors come from a female donor with multiple sclerosis, enrolled in a pregnancy study. Both conserved end residues are part of each CDR3. D genes are given only for firm matches.

D gene: NA; J gene: TRBJ2-2; V gene: TRBV11-2; CDR3 protein: CASSFGGPSGELFF
D gene: NA; J gene: TRBJ2-3; V gene: TRBV2; CDR3 protein: CASTIQNTNTDTQYF
D gene: TRBD2; J gene: TRBJ2-5; V gene: TRBV6-1; CDR3 protein: CASSEVAGGAETQYF
D gene: TRBD1; J gene: TRBJ2-7; V gene: TRBV9; CDR3 protein: CASSVDAAGTGSSYEQYF
D gene: NA; J gene: TRBJ2-2; V gene: TRBV9; CDR3 protein: CASSGDTPNTGELFF
D gene: TRBD1; J gene: TRBJ1-6; V gene: TRBV4-1; CDR3 protein: CASSPRENSNRGNSPLHF
D gene: NA; J gene: TRBJ2-1; V gene: TRBV5-4; CDR3 protein: CASSSYNEQFF
D gene: TRBD1; J gene: TRBJ1-1; V gene: TRBV28; CDR3 protein: CATTGGVFTEAFF
D gene: NA; J gene: TRBJ1-1; V gene: TRBV27; CDR3 protein: CASSLAPSKGGIGRTEAFF
D gene: TRBD1; J gene: TRBJ1-2; V gene: TRBV6-1; CDR3 protein: CASTWRGLEYGYTF
D gene: TRBD2; J gene: TRBJ2-1; V gene: TRBV18; CDR3 protein: CASSLAGGYNEQFF
D gene: TRBD1; J gene: TRBJ1-2; V gene: TRBV6-6; CDR3 protein: CASSAAWTGVRGYTF
D gene: NA; J gene: TRBJ1-1; V gene: TRBV7-9; CDR3 protein: CASSFGTGYTEAFF
D gene: TRBD1; J gene: TRBJ1-1; V gene: TRBV15; CDR3 protein: CATSRDRGNTEAFF
D gene: NA; J gene: TRBJ1-2; V gene: TRBV4-3; CDR3 protein: CASSQDTNYGYTF
D gene: NA; J gene: TRBJ1-1; V gene: TRBV30; CDR3 protein: CAWGSGTEGEAFF
D gene: NA; J gene: TRBJ2-7; V gene: TRBV14; CDR3 protein: CASSRQVGSYEQYF
D gene: NA; J gene: TRBJ1-1; V gene: TRBV11-2; CDR3 protein: CASSPRDKNTEAFF
D gene: TRBD2; J gene: TRBJ2-3; V gene: TRBV27; CDR3 protein: CASSEAGGRKDTQYF
D gene: TRBD1; J gene: TRBJ2-2; V gene: TRBV18; CDR3 protein: CASSPGRGRGGELFF
D gene: NA; J gene: TRBJ2-7; V gene: TRBV9; CDR3 protein: CASSVGESYEQYF
D gene: NA; J gene: TRBJ1-1; V gene: TRBV5-1; CDR3 protein: CASSLDRPGPNTEAFF
D gene: NA; J gene: TRBJ2-7; V gene: TRBV7-7; CDR3 protein: CASSSQNREYEQYF
D gene: TRBD1; J gene: TRBJ1-4; V gene: TRBV15; CDR3 protein: CATSGSQGTNEKLFF
D gene: NA; J gene: TRBJ1-2; V gene: TRBV7-2; CDR3 protein: CASSPWRGGYGYTF
D gene: TRBD1; J gene: TRBJ1-5; V gene: TRBV5-8; CDR3 protein: CASSLFRDRDDQPQHF
D gene: NA; J gene: TRBJ1-2; V gene: TRBV12-5; CDR3 protein: CASGFGSSYGYTF
D gene: TRBD2; J gene: TRBJ2-1; V gene: TRBV7-2; CDR3 protein: CASSTGTSGRHEQFF
D gene: NA; J gene: TRBJ1-5; V gene: TRBV28; CDR3 protein: CASSSPGNQPQHF
D gene: NA; J gene: TRBJ2-3; V gene: TRBV18; CDR3 protein: CASSPPALRLTDTQYF
D gene: TRBD1; J gene: TRBJ1-1; V gene: TRBV7-3; CDR3 protein: CASSPSGGGFHMNTEAFF
D gene: TRBD1; J gene: TRBJ1-6; V gene: TRBV4-2; CDR3 protein: CASSQEGTGSSPLHF
D gene: NA; J gene: TRBJ2-1; V gene: TRBV7-6; CDR3 protein: CASSLEGGRGHNEQFF
D gene: NA; J gene: TRBJ1-5; V gene: TRBV7-2; CDR3 protein: CASSLEQGLNQPQHF
D gene: TRBD1; J gene: TRBJ2-5; V gene: TRBV7-9; CDR3 protein: CASSLWVGQGWRETQYF
D gene: NA; J gene: TRBJ2-1; V gene: TRBV7-6; CDR3 protein: CASSLINAGQGGNEQFF
D gene: NA; J gene: TRBJ2-2; V gene: TRBV7-9; CDR3 protein: CASSQYLAVTRTGELFF